These T cell receptor beta chains were read from a single sample in a study of blood T cell repertoires in COVID-19. The protocol was immunoSEQ multiplex PCR, while the TCRdb copy is restricted to in-frame clones and leaves out a portion. This repertoire shows approximately 110,000 clones, approximately 87% found once; its top ten account for 15% to 20%. Specimen: peripheral blood. These receptors came from an older woman with acute or convalescent COVID-19. CDR3s include the opening cysteine and the closing phenylalanine or tryptophan. D genes are given only for firm matches. The size entry is marked missing in some rows and otherwise reads once, few, many or a size class.

>-|TRBJ1-2|TRBV3-1/TRBV3-2|-
CASSQVRGDYTF
TGTGCCAGCAGCCAAGTACGGGGTGACTACACCTTC
>-|TRBJ2-7|TRBV20-1|-
CSAGPMYEQYF
TGCAGTGCGGGCCCTATGTACGAGCAGTACTTC
>-|TRBJ1-1|TRBV30|-
CAWSVSTNTEAFF
TGTGCCTGGAGTGTGAGCACGAACACTGAAGCTTTCTTT
>-|TRBJ2-6|TRBV2|TRBD1
CASNGGQAADSGANVLTF
TGTGCCAGCAACGGCGGACAGGCCGCGGACTCTGGGGCCAACGTCCTGACTTTC
>-|TRBJ2-2|TRBV19|TRBD1
CASSPPRQGFSTGELFF
TGTGCCAGTAGTCCCCCCAGACAGGGGTTTAGCACCGGGGAGCTGTTTTTT
>-|TRBJ2-7|TRBV28|TRBD2
CASRNSGPYEQYF
TGTGCCAGCAGGAATAGCGGGCCCTACGAGCAGTACTTC
>-|TRBJ1-3|TRBV7-9|-
CASSEGVEKGNTIYF
TGTGCCAGCAGCGAAGGGGTCGAAAAAGGAAACACCATATATTTT
>-|TRBJ2-1|TRBV2|TRBD2
CASSTSGGYNEQFF
TGTGCCAGCAGTACTAGCGGGGGCTACAATGAGCAGTTCTTC
>-|TRBJ2-1|TRBV19|TRBD2
CASRSGIGNEQFF
TGTGCCAGTAGGAGCGGGATCGGCAATGAGCAGTTCTTC
>-|TRBJ2-7|TRBV10-2|TRBD2
CASSLPDSGSFSYEQYF
TGCGCCAGCAGTTTGCCGGACAGCGGGAGTTTTTCCTACGAGCAGTACTTC
>-|TRBJ1-3|TRBV9|-
CASSPREGVIENTIYF
TGTGCCAGCAGCCCAAGGGAGGGGGTGATAGAAAACACCATATATTTT
>-|TRBJ2-7|TRBV9|TRBD2
CASSVGLAGGSEQYF
TGTGCCAGCAGCGTAGGACTAGCGGGGGGCTCCGAGCAGTACTTC
>-|TRBJ1-2|TRBV19|TRBD1
CASSSNKNTGGYGYTF
TGTGCCAGTAGTTCCAACAAGAATACAGGGGGCTATGGCTACACCTTC
>-|TRBJ2-7|TRBV7-2|TRBD1
CASSFSFRTGGSYEQYF
TGTGCCAGCAGCTTTTCTTTTAGGACAGGGGGTTCCTACGAGCAGTACTTC
>-|TRBJ2-5|TRBV7-6|-
CASSPLAQETQYF
TGTGCCAGCAGCCCCCTGGCCCAAGAGACCCAGTACTTC
>-|TRBJ1-4|TRBV2|-
CASSTTTFKATNEKLFF
TGTGCCAGCAGTACCACAACATTCAAAGCAACTAATGAAAAACTGTTTTTT
>-|TRBJ1-5|TRBV7-8|-
CASSLGGNPGQPQHF
TGTGCCAGCAGCTTAGGCGGGAACCCGGGGCAGCCCCAGCATTTT
>-|TRBJ1-5|TRBV27|-
CASSADSINQPQHF
TGTGCCAGCAGTGCGGACAGTATAAATCAGCCCCAGCATTTT
>once|TRBJ1-2|TRBV28|-
CASSSLPMNRETGFGYTF
TGTGCCAGCAGTTCCCTTCCTATGAACAGGGAGACGGGGTTTGGCTACACCTTC
>once|TRBJ1-4|TRBV7-8|-
CASSLVGSVATNEKLFF
TGTGCCAGCAGCTTAGTCGGGTCAGTCGCAACTAATGAAAAACTGTTTTTT
>once|TRBJ1-6|TRBV9|-
CASVGGFSPLHF
TGTGCCAGCGTGGGGGGTTTTTCACCCCTCCACTTT
>once|TRBJ1-1|TRBV30|TRBD1
CAWSVSQGDTEAFF
TGTGCCTGGAGTGTATCACAGGGGGACACTGAAGCTTTCTTT
>-|TRBJ2-1|TRBV5-1|-
CATGTGGNEQFF
TGCGCCACCGGGACTGGAGGCAATGAGCAGTTCTTC
>-|TRBJ1-2|TRBV6-5|TRBD1
CASSYSAGGGYTF
TGTGCCAGCAGTTACTCCGCAGGGGGCGGCTACACCTTC
>-|TRBJ2-3|TRBV10-1|-
CASSATQGLDTQYF
TGCGCCAGCAGTGCAACGCAGGGGTTAGATACGCAGTATTTT
>-|TRBJ1-2|TRBV28|-
CASSWGNTRNGYTF
TGTGCCAGCTCCTGGGGTAACACTAGGAATGGCTACACCTTC
>-|TRBJ1-4|TRBV5-1|TRBD1
CASSVTTGADEKLFF
TGCGCCAGCAGCGTGACGACAGGGGCAGACGAAAAACTGTTTTTT
>-|TRBJ2-3|TRBV7-8|-
CASSLGLAVTDTQYF
TGTGCCAGCAGCTTAGGGCTAGCTGTCACAGATACGCAGTATTTT
>-|TRBJ2-1|TRBV11-2|-
CASSLSRAREQFF
TGTGCCAGCAGCCTTTCGAGGGCCAGGGAGCAGTTCTTC
>-|TRBJ1-4|TRBV7-9|-
CASSLQTREGREKLFF
TGTGCCAGCAGCCTGCAGACTCGCGAGGGGAGGGAAAAACTGTTTTTT
>-|TRBJ1-1|TRBV7-9|-
CASSLVGRVTNTEAFF
TGTGCCAGCAGCTTAGTCGGCAGGGTAACGAACACTGAAGCTTTCTTT
>-|TRBJ1-1|TRBV6-5|-
CASSRTEAFF
TGTGCCAGCAGTCGGACAGAAGCTTTCTTT
>-|TRBJ2-1|TRBV11-1|-
CASSSKGLRAGNEQFF
TGTGCCAGCAGCTCTAAGGGACTTAGGGCGGGAAATGAGCAGTTCTTC
>-|TRBJ1-5|TRBV6-5|-
CASSMGGGFQPQHF
TGTGCCAGCAGCATGGGGGGAGGGTTTCAGCCCCAGCATTTT
>-|TRBJ2-1|TRBV24-1|-
CATSDTVVGEQFF
TGTGCCACCAGTGACACAGTGGTCGGCGAGCAGTTCTTC
>-|TRBJ1-5|TRBV4-1|-
CASSQDLFNNQPQHF
TGCGCCAGCAGCCAAGATCTTTTTAACAATCAGCCCCAGCATTTT
>-|TRBJ1-4|TRBV30|TRBD1
CALGQNNEKLFF
TGTGCTTTGGGACAGAATAATGAAAAACTGTTTTTT
>-|TRBJ1-5|TRBV10-1|TRBD1
CASPRDRVYTQPQHF
TGCGCCAGCCCACGGGACAGGGTTTATACTCAGCCCCAGCATTTT
>-|TRBJ2-7|TRBV29-1|-
CSAAPTDYEQYF
TGCAGCGCCGCGCCCACAGACTACGAGCAGTACTTC
>-|TRBJ1-2|TRBV27|-
CASSSTAPPNYGYTF
TGTGCCAGCAGTTCCACAGCCCCCCCTAACTATGGCTACACCTTC
>few|TRBJ1-2|TRBV29-1|-
CSVMTESYGYTF
TGCAGCGTAATGACAGAGTCCTATGGCTACACCTTC
>few|TRBJ1-2|TRBV7-9|-
CASSAGDGYTF
TGTGCCAGCAGCGCCGGAGATGGCTACACCTTC
>-|TRBJ2-1|TRBV20-1|-
CSASSGSSYNEQFF
TGCAGTGCTAGTAGCGGCTCCTCCTACAATGAGCAGTTCTTC
>-|TRBJ2-1|TRBV11-2|-
CASSLGRERVNEQFF
TGTGCCAGCAGCTTAGGCCGGGAAAGAGTCAATGAGCAGTTCTTC
>-|TRBJ2-5|TRBV18|TRBD2
CASSPLSGSGETQYF
TGTGCCAGCTCACCACTTAGCGGGAGTGGAGAGACCCAGTACTTC
>-|TRBJ2-5|TRBV19|-
CASSIGQYKETQYF
TGTGCCAGTAGTATAGGACAATATAAAGAGACCCAGTACTTC
>-|TRBJ2-7|TRBV6-1|-
CASRPRGGSYEQYF
TGTGCCAGCAGGCCGCGCGGCGGTTCCTACGAGCAGTACTTC
>-|TRBJ1-6|TRBV28|-
CASRNTGNSYNSPLHF
TGTGCCAGCAGAAATACAGGAAACTCCTATAATTCACCCCTCCACTTT
>-|TRBJ2-7|TRBV6-5|-
CASRRARAYEQYF
TGTGCCAGCAGGAGGGCTAGGGCCTACGAGCAGTACTTC
>-|TRBJ2-7|TRBV30|TRBD1
CAWSIDREGEQYF
TGTGCCTGGAGTATTGACAGGGAAGGCGAGCAGTACTTC
>-|TRBJ1-1|TRBV9|-
CASSVFGGTEAFF
TGTGCCAGCAGCGTGTTCGGGGGGACTGAAGCTTTCTTT
>-|TRBJ1-2|TRBV28|-
CASSLQGYTF
TGTGCCAGCAGTTTACAAGGCTACACCTTC
>-|TRBJ1-6|TRBV3-1/TRBV3-2|-
CASSQGPGGVVYSPLHF
TGTGCCAGCAGCCAAGGACCCGGGGGGGTGGTGTATTCACCCCTCCACTTT
>-|TRBJ2-2|TRBV28|-
CASSDTGELFF
TGTGCCAGCAGCGACACCGGGGAGCTGTTTTTT